These 13 T cell receptor beta chains originate from one sample sequenced in a study of cytomegalovirus exposure and HLA in healthy donors. PCR amplification relied on 60 Vbeta primers (plus 13 Jbeta primers). Clones were sequenced by immunoSEQ multiplex PCR, and TCRdb holds only the in-frame ones, with some missing. The profile shows approximately 140,000 clones, roughly 74% of them singletons. Sequenced sample: PBMCs. The receptors originated from a middle-aged man in good health and CMV-seronegative.

V is TRBV5-1 and J is TRBJ2-3; weak D call: TRBD1 (6 bases). CDR3 length equals 14 residues. Trimming left V 4 bases short and J 6 bases short, with 15 bases between. Germline V lookup: CDR1 SGHRS, CDR2 YFSETQ. The CDR3 spells CASSPPHRVDTQYF. CDR3 nucleotides: TGCGCCAGCAGCCCGCCTCACAGGGTCGATACGCAGTATTTT.

The rearrangement links TRBV29-1 to TRBJ2-7; possibly TRBD1 for D (5 bases). V was cut by 0 bases and J by 2 bases, with 14 bases left in between. The length of the CDR3 is 15 residues. Germline V gene sequence: CDR1 SQVTM, CDR2 ANQGSEA. CDR3 region: CSVEDTLDNPYEQYF. DNA of the CDR3: TGCAGCGTTGAAGATACCTTGGACAACCCCTACGAGCAGTACTTC.

The CDR3 region has the DNA TGTGCCAGCAGCCAAGTAGTGGCTAGCGGATTGTACGAGCAGTACTTC. Encoded protein: CASSQVVASGLYEQYF. This chain uses TRBV6-6 with TRBJ2-7, with 7 positions matching TRBD2. CDR1 MNHNY and CDR2 SVGAGI come from the germline V gene (reference sequence). V was clipped by 6 bases and J by 4 bases; unmatched bases: 15. The CDR3 is 16 residues long.

This clone was seen only a few times. V and J are TRBV6-1 and TRBJ1-5; D gene unclear. Trimming left V 1 base short and J 6 bases short, with 25 bases between. This CDR3 spans 19 amino acids. In germline, CDR1 is MNHNS, CDR2 SASEGT. CDR3 sequence (DNA): TGTGCCAGCAGTGAAGTACACACATTCTTGTCGACTCTTGGTCAGCCCCAGCATTTT. Translating it yields CASSEVHTFLSTLGQPQHF.

This sequence joins TRBV2 and TRBJ2-7; possibly TRBD1 for D (6 bases). CDR3 length equals 14 residues. Between the trimmed V and J ends, which lost 5 bases and 3 bases, there was a span of 14 bases. Germline CDR1 is SNHLY and CDR2 is FYNNEI. CDR3 in DNA: TGTGCCAGCAGTCCTCGGGACAAAATCTACGAGCAGTACTTC. Translated, it gives CASSPRDKIYEQYF.

The chain carries TRBV7-7 and TRBJ1-6; perhaps TRBD1 as D (5 bases). V lost 3 bases to trimming and J lost 4 bases, with 19 bases between them. CDR1 and CDR2 from the germline V gene are SSHAT and FNYEAQ (reference sequence). The CDR3 sequence is 18 residues long. CDR3 protein: CASSLVGAVKRYNSPLHF. In nucleotides, the CDR3 is TGTGCCAGCAGCTTGGTAGGGGCCGTCAAACGATATAATTCACCCCTCCACTTT. Full variable domain (outside the CDR3, taken from reference TRBV7-7 and TRBJ1-6): GAGVSQSPRYKVTKRGQDVTLRCDPISSHATLYWYQQALGQGPEFLTYFNYEAQPDKSGLPSDRFSAERPEGSISTLTIQRTEQRDSAMYRCASSLVGAVKRYNSPLHFGNGTRLTVT.

This sequence joins TRBV2 and TRBJ1-2, with a possible D match to TRBD1 (5 bases). The CDR3 consists of 13 residues. Deletions cut 4 bases from V and 5 bases from J, with 11 bases between. In germline, CDR1 is SNHLY, CDR2 FYNNEI. The CDR3 protein is CASSAGQVYGYTF. The CDR3, as DNA: TGTGCCAGCAGTGCAGGGCAAGTTTATGGCTACACCTTC.

The rearrangement uses TRBV19 and TRBJ1-5, with D unclear. The V gene lost 2 bases and the J gene lost 3 bases, with 17 bases spanning the gap. The CDR3 length is 17 residues. The germline V gene has CDR1 LNHDA and CDR2 SQIVND (reference sequence). The CDR3 loop reads CASSIPGAQANNQPQHF. CDR3 DNA: TGTGCCAGTAGTATACCGGGAGCTCAAGCTAACAATCAGCCCCAGCATTTT.

This chain connects TRBV7-9 to TRBJ1-3, with TRBD1 matching 11 bases. Germline assignment: CDR1 SEHNR and CDR2 FQNEAQ (reference sequence). This CDR3 is built from 13 residues. Trimming removed 5 bases from V and 6 bases from J; junction bases left unmatched: 0. CDR3 in DNA: TGTGCCAGCAGCGGACAGGGGGCAAACACCATATATTTT. Translating it yields CASSGQGANTIYF.

The V and J genes are TRBV7-2 and TRBJ2-7; a possible D gene is TRBD1 (6 bases). Germline CDR1 and CDR2: SGHTA and FQGNSA. The CDR3 sequence is 12 residues long. Trimming stripped 5 bases from V and 4 bases from J, with 9 bases between. In nucleotides, the CDR3 is TGTGCCAGCAGCCAACAGGGATACGAGCAGTACTTC. Residues: CASSQQGYEQYF.

This rearrangement joins TRBV2 to TRBJ2-3; TRBD2 is a possible D gene (5 bases). The V gene's germline CDR1 is SNHLY and CDR2 FYNNEI. V was clipped by 1 base and J by 5 bases, with 7 bases between them. The CDR3 runs 13 residues. The CDR3 here is CASSEGEGDTQYF. In nucleotides, the CDR3 is TGTGCCAGCAGTGAAGGCGAGGGAGATACGCAGTATTTT. Supplemented by reference TRBV2 and TRBJ2-3, the full variable domain reads EPEVTQTPSHQVTQMGQEVILRCVPISNHLYFYWYRQILGQKVEFLVSFYNNEISEKSEIFDDQFSVERPDGSNFTLKIRSTKLEDSAMYFCASSEGEGDTQYFGPGTRLTVL.

The genes are TRBV18 and TRBJ2-7; a weak D match, TRBD2 (6 bases). This CDR3 region has 16 residues. Germline V gives CDR1 KGHSH, CDR2 LQKENI. Deletions cut 2 bases from V and 0 bases from J, with 14 bases between. The CDR3 protein is CASSPSTGTLSYEQYF. The DNA of the CDR3 is TGTGCCAGCTCACCATCCACCGGGACTCTCTCCTACGAGCAGTACTTC.

This clone was found once. The chain combines TRBV7-3 with TRBJ2-2; 9 positions agree with TRBD2. V trimming: 1 base; J trimming: 3 bases; junction bases outside the gene matches: 0. The germline CDR1 and CDR2 sequences are SGHTA and FQGTGA. The CDR3 is made up of 15 amino acids. The CDR3 spells CASSLRTSDTGELFF. In DNA form, the CDR3 reads TGTGCCAGCAGCTTAAGGACTAGCGACACCGGGGAGCTGTTTTTT.